Below, one TCR beta chain is given with its context. The target antigen is unknown. The CDR3 is 11 residues long. Germline V lookup: CDR1 SGHRS, CDR2 YFSETQ. This record belongs to a study of monozygotic twins with inflammatory bowel disease. Regarding the study as a whole: No detectable difference in repertoire similarity separated concordant from discordant twins, possibly as a result of limited power.

The authors used about 3,500 ng of total RNA per TCR library. The template switching step added UMIs that contained a 6-nucleotide sample barcode. The cDNA of both the TCRalpha and TCRbeta chains was subjected to two nested PCRs of about 15 and 9 cycles. TCRdb re-called the 5' RACE reads; one entry per CDR3 protein, DNA not given. The ten most abundant clones cover just under 7.5% of a sample with 150,000 to 200,000 distinct CDR3 sequences. The TCR sequence derives from a human donor with ulcerative colitis or Crohn's disease, or a healthy co-twin of an affected twin (not recorded which). The material sequenced was blood. The chain couples TRBV5-1 to TRBJ2-5. The CDR3 loop reads CASSLDETQYF. Supplemented by reference TRBV5-1 and TRBJ2-5, the full variable domain reads KAGVTQTPRYLIKTRGQQVTLSCSPISGHRSVSWYQQTPGQGLQFLFEYFSETQRNKGNFPGRFSGRQFSNSRSEMNVSTLELGDSALYLCASSLDETQYFGPGTRLLVL.